This T cell receptor beta chain comes out of a study of T cell responses to AZD1222 COVID-19 vaccine. The repertoire was sequenced with immunoSEQ multiplex PCR; TCRdb's copy has only in-frame clones and lacks some. Here the sample spans some 170,000 clones, about 89% being singletons. V shed 3 bases and J 9 bases; nucleotides not matched to a gene: 10. The CDR3 totals 15 residues. Germline V CDR1 and CDR2: LNHDA, SQIVND (reference sequence). Study-level points and caveats: Sampling that yielded the repertoires occurred only after the peak T cell response. Most donors were white British, females outnumbered males, and clonal diversity was possibly underestimated.

Turning to this clone: The antigen is unknown.

This sequence joins TRBV19 and TRBJ2-1; 8 nucleotides agree with TRBD2. This clonotype originated in an adult in good health. Sequenced here: peripheral blood, sampled on day 0 of AZD1222 vaccination. CDR3 coding DNA: TGTGCCAGTAGTATTGGTCGGGGGGGGCGTTTTGAGCAGTTCTTC. Residues: CASSIGRGGRFEQFF. The full variable domain, in which reference TRBV19 and TRBJ2-1 provide the parts outside the CDR3, is DGGITQSPKYLFRKEGQNVTLSCEQNLNHDAMYWYRQDPGQGLRLIYYSQIVNDFQKGDIAEGYSVSREKKESFPLTVTSAQKNPTAFYLCASSIGRGGRFEQFFGPGTRLTVL.